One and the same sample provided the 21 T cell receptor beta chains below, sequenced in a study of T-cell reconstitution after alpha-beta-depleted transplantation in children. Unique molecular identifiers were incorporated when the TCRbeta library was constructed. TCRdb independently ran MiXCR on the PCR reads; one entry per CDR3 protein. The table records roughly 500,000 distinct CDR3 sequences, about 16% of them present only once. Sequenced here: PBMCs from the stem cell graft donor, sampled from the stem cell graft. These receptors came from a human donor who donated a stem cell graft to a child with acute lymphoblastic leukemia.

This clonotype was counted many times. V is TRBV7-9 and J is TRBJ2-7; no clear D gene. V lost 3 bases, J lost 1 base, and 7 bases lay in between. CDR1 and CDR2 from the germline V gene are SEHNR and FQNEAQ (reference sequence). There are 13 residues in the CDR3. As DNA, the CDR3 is TGTGCCAGCAGCTTGGCCAATTCCTACGAGCAGTACTTC. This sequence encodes CASSLANSYEQYF.

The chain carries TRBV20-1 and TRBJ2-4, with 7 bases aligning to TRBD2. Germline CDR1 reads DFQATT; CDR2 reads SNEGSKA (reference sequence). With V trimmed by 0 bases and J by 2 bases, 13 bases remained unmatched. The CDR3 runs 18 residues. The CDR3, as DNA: TGCAGTGCTAGAGATCTCTACGTGACTAGCTGGTCCAAAAACATTCAGTACTTC. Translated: CSARDLYVTSWSKNIQYF.

The CDR3 DNA sequence: TGTGCCAGCAGATCTAGGGGACGGGAAGGAAAACTGTTTTTT. Protein product: CASRSRGREGKLFF. The rearrangement links TRBV12-3 or TRBV12-4 to TRBJ1-4; a weak D match, TRBD1 (5 bases). The CDR3 contains 14 residues. Trimming cost V 6 bases and J 10 bases, with 18 bases left between them.

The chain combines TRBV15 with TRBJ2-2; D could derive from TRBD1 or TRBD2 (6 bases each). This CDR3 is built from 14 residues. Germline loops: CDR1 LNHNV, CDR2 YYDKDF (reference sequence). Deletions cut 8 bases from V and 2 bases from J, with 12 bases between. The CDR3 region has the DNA TGTGCCACCCATGGCGGGACAAACACCGGGGAGCTGTTTTTT. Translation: CATHGGTNTGELFF.

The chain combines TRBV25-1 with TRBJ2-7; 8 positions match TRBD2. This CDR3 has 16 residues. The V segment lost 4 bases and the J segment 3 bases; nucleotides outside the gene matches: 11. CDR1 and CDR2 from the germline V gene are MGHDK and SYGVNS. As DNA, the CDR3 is TGTGCCAGCAGTGCCCGAGTTAGCGGGGTGAGCTACGAGCAGTACTTC. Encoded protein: CASSARVSGVSYEQYF.

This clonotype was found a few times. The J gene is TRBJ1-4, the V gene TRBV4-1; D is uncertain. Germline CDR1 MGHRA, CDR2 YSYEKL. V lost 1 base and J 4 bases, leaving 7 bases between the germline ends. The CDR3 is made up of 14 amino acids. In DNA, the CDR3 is TGCGCCAGCAGCCAAGGGGTCTTTAATGAAAAACTGTTTTTT. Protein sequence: CASSQGVFNEKLFF.

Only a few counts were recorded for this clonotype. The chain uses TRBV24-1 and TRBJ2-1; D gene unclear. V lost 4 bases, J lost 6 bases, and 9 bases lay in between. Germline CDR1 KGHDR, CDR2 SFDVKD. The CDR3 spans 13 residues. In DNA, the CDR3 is TGTGCCACCAGTGACCCGGGCAGCAATGAGCAGTTCTTC. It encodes CATSDPGSNEQFF.

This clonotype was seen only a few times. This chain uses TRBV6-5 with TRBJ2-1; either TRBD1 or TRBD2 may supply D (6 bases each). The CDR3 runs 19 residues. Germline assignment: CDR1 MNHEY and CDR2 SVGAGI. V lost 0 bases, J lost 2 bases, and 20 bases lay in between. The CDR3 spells CASSYSSVRGEIPYNEQFF. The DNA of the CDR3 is TGTGCCAGCAGTTACTCGAGCGTTAGGGGGGAGATTCCCTACAATGAGCAGTTCTTC.

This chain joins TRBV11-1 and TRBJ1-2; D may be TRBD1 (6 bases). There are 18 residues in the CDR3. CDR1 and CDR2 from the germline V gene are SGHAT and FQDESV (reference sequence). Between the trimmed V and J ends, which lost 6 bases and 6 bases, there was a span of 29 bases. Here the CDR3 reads CASRLDKGRPRGGDGYTF. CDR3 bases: TGTGCCAGCAGGTTGGATAAAGGCAGGCCCCGAGGGGGAGATGGCTACACCTTC.

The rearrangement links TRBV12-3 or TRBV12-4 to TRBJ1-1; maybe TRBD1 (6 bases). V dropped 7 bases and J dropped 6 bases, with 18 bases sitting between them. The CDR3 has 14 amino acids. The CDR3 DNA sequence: TGTGCCAGCACTTGGGGGCAGGGTCTGGCTGAAGCTTTCTTT. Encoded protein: CASTWGQGLAEAFF.

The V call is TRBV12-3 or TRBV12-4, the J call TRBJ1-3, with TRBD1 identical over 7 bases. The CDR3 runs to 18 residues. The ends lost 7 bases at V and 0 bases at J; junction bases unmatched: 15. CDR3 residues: CASNMMTGPILSGNTIYF. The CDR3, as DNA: TGTGCCAGCAACATGATGACAGGGCCTATTCTCTCTGGAAACACCATATATTTT.

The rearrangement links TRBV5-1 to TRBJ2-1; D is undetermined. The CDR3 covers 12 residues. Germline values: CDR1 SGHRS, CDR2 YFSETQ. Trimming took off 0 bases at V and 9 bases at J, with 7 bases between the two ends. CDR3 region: CASSLGASEQFF. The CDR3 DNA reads TGCGCCAGCAGCTTGGGGGCGTCTGAGCAGTTCTTC.

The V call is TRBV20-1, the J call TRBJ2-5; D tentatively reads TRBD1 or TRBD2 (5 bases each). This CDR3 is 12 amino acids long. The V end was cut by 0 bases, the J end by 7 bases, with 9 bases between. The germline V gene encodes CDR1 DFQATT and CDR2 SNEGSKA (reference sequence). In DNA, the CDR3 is TGCAGTGCTAGAGACCGTGGGGGGACCCAGTACTTC. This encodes CSARDRGGTQYF.

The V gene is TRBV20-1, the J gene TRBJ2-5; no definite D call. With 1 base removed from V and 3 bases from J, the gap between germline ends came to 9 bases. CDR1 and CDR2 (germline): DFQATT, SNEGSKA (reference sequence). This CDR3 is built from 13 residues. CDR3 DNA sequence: TGCAGTGCTAGAGCACCCTTTGAAGAGACCCAGTACTTC. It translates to CSARAPFEETQYF.

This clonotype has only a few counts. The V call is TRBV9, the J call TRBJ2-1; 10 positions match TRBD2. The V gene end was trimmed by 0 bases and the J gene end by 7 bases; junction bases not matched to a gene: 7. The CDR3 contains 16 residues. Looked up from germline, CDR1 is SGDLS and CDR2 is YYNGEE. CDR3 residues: CASSVELAGYSNEQFF. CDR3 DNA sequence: TGTGCCAGCAGCGTAGAACTAGCGGGATATTCAAATGAGCAGTTCTTC.

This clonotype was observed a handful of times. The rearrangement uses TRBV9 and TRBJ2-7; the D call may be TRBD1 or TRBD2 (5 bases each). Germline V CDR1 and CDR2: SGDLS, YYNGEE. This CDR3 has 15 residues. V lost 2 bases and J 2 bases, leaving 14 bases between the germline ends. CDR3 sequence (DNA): TGTGCCAGCAGCGTCGCCGGGACGGAGACCTACGAGCAGTACTTC. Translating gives CASSVAGTETYEQYF.

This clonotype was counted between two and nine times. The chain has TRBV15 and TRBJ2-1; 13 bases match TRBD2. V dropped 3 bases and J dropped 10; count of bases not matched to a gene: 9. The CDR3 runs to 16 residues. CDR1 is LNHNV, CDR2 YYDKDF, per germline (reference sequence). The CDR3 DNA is TGTGCCACCAGCAGGGGGGGACTAGCGGGAATAGGGGAGCAGTTCTTC. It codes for CATSRGGLAGIGEQFF.

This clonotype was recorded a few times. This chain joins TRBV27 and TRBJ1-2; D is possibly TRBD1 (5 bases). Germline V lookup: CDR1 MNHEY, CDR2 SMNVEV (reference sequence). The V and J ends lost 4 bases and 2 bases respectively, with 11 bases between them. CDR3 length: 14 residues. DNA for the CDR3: TGTGCCAGCAGTTGGGCAGGGCAAAACTATGGCTACACCTTC. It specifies CASSWAGQNYGYTF.

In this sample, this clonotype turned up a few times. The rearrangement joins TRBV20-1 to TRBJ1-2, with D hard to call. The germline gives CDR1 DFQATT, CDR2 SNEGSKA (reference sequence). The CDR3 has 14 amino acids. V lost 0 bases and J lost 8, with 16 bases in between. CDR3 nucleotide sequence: TGCAGTGCTAGAGATATCGGACCCGAAAGGGGCTACACCTTC. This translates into CSARDIGPERGYTF.

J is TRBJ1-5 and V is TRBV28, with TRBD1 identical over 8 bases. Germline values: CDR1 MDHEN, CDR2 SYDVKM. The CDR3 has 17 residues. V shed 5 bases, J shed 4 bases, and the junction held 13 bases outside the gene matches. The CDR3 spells CASSPTGGTGPNQPQHF. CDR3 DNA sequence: TGTGCCAGCAGTCCAACTGGGGGGACAGGTCCGAATCAGCCCCAGCATTTT. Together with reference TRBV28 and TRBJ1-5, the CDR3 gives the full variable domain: DVKVTQSSRYLVKRTGEKVFLECVQDMDHENMFWYRQDPGLGLRLIYFSYDVKMKEKGDIPEGYSVSREKKERFSLILESASTNQTSMYLCASSPTGGTGPNQPQHFGDGTRLSIL.

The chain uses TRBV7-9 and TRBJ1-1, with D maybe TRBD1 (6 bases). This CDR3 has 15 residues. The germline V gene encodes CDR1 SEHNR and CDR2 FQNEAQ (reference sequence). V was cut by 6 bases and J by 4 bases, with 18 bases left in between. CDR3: CASRRGGSVSTEAFF. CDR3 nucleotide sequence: TGTGCCAGCAGGAGGGGGGGAAGCGTAAGCACTGAAGCTTTCTTT. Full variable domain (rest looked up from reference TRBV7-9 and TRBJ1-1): DTGVSQNPRHKITKRGQNVTFRCDPISEHNRLYWYRQTLGQGPEFLTYFQNEAQLEKSRLLSDRFSAERPKGSFSTLEIQRTEQGDSAMYLCASRRGGSVSTEAFFGQGTRLTVV.